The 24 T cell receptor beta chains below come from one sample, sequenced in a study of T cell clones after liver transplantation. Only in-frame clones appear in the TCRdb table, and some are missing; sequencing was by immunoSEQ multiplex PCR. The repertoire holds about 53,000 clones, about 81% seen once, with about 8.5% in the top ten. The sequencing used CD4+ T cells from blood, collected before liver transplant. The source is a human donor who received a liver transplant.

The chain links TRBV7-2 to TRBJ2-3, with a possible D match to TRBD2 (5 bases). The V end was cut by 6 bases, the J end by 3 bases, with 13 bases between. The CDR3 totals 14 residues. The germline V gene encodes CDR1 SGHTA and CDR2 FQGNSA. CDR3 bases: TGTGCCAGCAGACCAAGCGGCCTAACAGATACGCAGTATTTT. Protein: CASRPSGLTDTQYF.

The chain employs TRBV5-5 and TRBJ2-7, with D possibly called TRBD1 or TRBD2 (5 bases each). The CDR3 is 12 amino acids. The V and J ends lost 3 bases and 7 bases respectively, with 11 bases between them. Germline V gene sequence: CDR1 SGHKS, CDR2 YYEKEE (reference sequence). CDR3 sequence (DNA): TGTGCCAGCAGCTATGGGACGGAAGAGCAGTACTTC. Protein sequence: CASSYGTEEQYF.

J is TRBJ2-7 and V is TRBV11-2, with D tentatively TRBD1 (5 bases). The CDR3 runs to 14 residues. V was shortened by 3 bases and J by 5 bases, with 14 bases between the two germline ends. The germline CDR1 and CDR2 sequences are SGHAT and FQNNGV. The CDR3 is CASSLPAGLHEQYF. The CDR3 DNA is TGTGCCAGCAGCTTGCCGGCAGGGCTCCACGAGCAGTACTTC.

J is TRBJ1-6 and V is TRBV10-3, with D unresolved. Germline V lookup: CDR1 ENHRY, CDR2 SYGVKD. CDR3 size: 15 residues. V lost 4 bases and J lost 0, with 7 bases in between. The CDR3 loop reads CAISGESSYNSPLHF. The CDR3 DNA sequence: TGTGCCATCAGTGGGGAAAGCTCCTATAATTCACCCCTCCACTTT.

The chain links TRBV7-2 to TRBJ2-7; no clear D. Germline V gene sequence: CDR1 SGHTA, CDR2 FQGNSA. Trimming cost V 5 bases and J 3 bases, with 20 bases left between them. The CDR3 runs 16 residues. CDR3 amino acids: CASSPRIRLEVYEQYF. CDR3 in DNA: TGTGCCAGCAGCCCCCGCATCAGGCTAGAAGTCTACGAGCAGTACTTC.

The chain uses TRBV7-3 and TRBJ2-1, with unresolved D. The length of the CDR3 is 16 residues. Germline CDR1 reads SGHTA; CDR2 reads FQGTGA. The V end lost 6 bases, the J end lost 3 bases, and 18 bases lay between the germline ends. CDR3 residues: CASSPELGFSYNEQFF. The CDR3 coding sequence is TGTGCCAGCAGTCCCGAGCTAGGATTTAGCTACAATGAGCAGTTCTTC.

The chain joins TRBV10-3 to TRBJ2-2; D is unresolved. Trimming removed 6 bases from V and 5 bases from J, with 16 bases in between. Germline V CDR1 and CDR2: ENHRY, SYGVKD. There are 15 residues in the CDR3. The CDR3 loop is CAISEVAIGTGELFF. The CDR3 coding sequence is TGTGCCATCAGCGAAGTAGCCATCGGGACCGGGGAGCTGTTTTTT.

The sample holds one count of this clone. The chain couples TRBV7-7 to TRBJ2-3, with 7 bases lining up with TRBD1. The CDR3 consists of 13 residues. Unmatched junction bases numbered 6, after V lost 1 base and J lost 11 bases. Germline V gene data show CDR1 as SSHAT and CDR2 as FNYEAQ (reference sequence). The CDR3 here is CASSLVRGQEQYF. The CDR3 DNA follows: TGTGCCAGCAGCTTAGTACGTGGACAGGAGCAGTATTTT.

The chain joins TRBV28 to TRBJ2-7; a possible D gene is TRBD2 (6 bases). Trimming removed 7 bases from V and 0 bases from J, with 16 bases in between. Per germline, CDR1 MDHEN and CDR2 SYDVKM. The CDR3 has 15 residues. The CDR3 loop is CASTQEGPNSYEQYF. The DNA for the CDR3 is TGTGCCAGCACCCAGGAGGGACCCAACTCCTACGAGCAGTACTTC.

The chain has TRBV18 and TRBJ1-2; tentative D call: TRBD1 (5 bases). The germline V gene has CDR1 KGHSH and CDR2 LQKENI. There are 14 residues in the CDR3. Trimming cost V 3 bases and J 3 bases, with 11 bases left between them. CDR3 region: CASSPPDSYYGYTF. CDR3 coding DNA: TGTGCCAGCTCACCCCCCGACAGCTACTATGGCTACACCTTC. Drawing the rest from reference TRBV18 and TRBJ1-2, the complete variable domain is NAGVMQNPRHLVRRRGQEARLRCSPMKGHSHVYWYRQLPEEGLKFMVYLQKENIIDESGMPKERFSAEFPKEGPSILRIQQVVRGDSAAYFCASSPPDSYYGYTFGSGTRLTVV.

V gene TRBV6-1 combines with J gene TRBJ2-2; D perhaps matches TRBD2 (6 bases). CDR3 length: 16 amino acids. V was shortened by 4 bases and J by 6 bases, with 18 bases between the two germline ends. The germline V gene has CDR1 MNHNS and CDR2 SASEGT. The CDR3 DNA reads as TGTGCCAGCAGTGTAATCCCTAGCGTGAGATCCGGGGAGCTGTTTTTT. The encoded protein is CASSVIPSVRSGELFF.

CDR3 in amino acids: CASKETGISYNSPLHF. Written as DNA, the CDR3 is TGTGCCAGCAAGGAGACAGGGATCTCCTATAATTCACCCCTCCACTTT. The rearrangement joins TRBV2 to TRBJ1-6, with 7 positions matching TRBD1. CDR1 and CDR2 (germline): SNHLY, FYNNEI. J was trimmed by 0 bases and V by 7 bases; bases with no gene match: 6. This CDR3 comprises 16 residues.

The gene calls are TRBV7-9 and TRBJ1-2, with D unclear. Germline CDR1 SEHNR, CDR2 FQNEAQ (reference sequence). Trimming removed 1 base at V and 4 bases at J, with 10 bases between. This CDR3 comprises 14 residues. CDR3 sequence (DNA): TGTGCCAGCAGCTTAGACCCCCAAAGCTATGGCTACACCTTC. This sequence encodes CASSLDPQSYGYTF.

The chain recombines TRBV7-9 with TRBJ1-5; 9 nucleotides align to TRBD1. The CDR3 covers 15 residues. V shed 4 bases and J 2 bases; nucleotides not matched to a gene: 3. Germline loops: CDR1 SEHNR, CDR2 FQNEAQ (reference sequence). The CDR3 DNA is TGTGCCAGCAGCTCGGGACAGGGCGGCAATCAGCCCCAGCATTTT. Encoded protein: CASSSGQGGNQPQHF.

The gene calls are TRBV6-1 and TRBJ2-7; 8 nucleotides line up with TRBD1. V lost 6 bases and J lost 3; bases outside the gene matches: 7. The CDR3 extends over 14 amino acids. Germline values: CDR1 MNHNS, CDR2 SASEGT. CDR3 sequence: CASRYSGGSYEQYF. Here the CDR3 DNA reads TGTGCCAGCAGGTATTCAGGGGGCAGCTACGAGCAGTACTTC.

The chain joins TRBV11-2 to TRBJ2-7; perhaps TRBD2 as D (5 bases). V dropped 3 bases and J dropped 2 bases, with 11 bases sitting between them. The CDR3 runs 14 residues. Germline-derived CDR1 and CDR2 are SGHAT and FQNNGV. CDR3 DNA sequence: TGTGCCAGCAGCTTTTTGGGAGACACCTACGAGCAGTACTTC. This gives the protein CASSFLGDTYEQYF.

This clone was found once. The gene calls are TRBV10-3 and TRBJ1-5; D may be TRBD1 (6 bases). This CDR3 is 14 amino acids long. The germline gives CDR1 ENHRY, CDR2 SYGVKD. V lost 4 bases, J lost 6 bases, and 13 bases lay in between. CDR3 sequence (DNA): TGTGCCATCAGTGTAGGGGGGGATCTTCAGCCCCAGCATTTT. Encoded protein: CAISVGGDLQPQHF.

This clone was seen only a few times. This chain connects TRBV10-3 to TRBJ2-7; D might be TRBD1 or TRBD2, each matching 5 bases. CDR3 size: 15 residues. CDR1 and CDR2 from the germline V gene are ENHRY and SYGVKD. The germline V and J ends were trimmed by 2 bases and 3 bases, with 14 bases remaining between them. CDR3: CAISEPDRGVYEQYF. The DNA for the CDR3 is TGTGCCATCAGTGAGCCGGACCGAGGGGTCTACGAGCAGTACTTC.

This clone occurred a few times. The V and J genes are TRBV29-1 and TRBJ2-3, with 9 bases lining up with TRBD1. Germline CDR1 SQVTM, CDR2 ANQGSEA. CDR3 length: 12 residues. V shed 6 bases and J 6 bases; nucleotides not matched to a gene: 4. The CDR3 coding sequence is TGCAGCGTGCGACAGGGGGGCGATACGCAGTATTTT. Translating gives CSVRQGGDTQYF.

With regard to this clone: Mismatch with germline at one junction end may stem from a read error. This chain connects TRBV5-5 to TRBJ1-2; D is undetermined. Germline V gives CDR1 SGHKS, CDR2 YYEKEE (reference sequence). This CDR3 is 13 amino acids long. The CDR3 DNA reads TGTGCCAGCAGCCCCTCTGGTACTGCGGCAACGGAGTTC. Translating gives CASSPSGTAATEF.

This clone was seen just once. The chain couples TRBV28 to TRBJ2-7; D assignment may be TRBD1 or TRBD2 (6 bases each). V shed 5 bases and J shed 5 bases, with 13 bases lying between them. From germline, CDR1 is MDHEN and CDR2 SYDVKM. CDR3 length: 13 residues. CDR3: CASSPEGVNEQYF. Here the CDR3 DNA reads TGTGCCAGCAGTCCGGAGGGGGTAAACGAGCAGTACTTC.

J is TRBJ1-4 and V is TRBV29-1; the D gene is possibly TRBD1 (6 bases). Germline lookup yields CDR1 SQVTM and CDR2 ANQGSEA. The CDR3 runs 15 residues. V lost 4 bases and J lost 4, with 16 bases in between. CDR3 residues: CSVVGLQGDNEKLFF. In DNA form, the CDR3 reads TGCAGCGTTGTCGGGCTACAGGGAGATAATGAAAAACTGTTTTTT. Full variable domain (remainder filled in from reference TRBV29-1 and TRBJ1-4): SAVISQKPSRDICQRGTSLTIQCQVDSQVTMMFWYRQQPGQSLTLIATANQGSEATYESGFVIDKFPISRPNLTFSTLTVSNMSPEDSSIYLCSVVGLQGDNEKLFFGSGTQLSVL.

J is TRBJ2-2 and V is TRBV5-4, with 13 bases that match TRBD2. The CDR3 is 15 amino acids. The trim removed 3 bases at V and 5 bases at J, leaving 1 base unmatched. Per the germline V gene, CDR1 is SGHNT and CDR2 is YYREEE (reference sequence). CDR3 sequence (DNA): TGTGCCAGCAGCTCGGGACTAGCGGGGACCGGGGAGCTGTTTTTT. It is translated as CASSSGLAGTGELFF. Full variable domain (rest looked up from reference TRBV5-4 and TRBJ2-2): ETGVTQSPTHLIKTRGQQVTLRCSSQSGHNTVSWYQQALGQGPQFIFQYYREEENGRGNFPPRFSGLQFPNYSSELNVNALELDDSALYLCASSSGLAGTGELFFGEGSRLTVL.

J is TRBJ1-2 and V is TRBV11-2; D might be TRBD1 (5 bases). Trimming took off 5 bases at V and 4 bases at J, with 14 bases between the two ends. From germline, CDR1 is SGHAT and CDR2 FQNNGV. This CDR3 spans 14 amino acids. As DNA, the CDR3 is TGTGCCAGCAGCATTCAGGGAGGTGGCTATGGCTACACCTTC. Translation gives CASSIQGGGYGYTF.